Below are 29 T cell receptor beta chains sequenced from a single sample in a study of T cells in narcolepsy. Sequencing was performed with immunoSEQ multiplex PCR; in TCRdb, only in-frame clones are kept and a portion is missing. The table records around 32,000 clones, 82% of them present only once. The sequenced sample was CD45RA- memory CD4+ T cells from PBMCs. The receptors shown here come from a human donor with narcolepsy.

This clone is medium-sized by share. V is TRBV19 and J is TRBJ1-3; D is unresolved. V was pared by 0 bases and J by 5 bases, with 14 bases between. The germline CDR1 and CDR2 sequences are LNHDA and SQIVND (reference sequence). The CDR3 totals 16 residues. CDR3 nucleotide sequence: TGTGCCAGTAGTATAGATCTCTGGCAGGACCGAAACACCATATATTTT. Its protein product is CASSIDLWQDRNTIYF.

The rearrangement uses TRBV5-1 and TRBJ2-1, with D possibly being TRBD2 (6 bases). Germline values: CDR1 SGHRS, CDR2 YFSETQ. CDR3 length equals 15 residues. Trimming cost V 1 base and J 10 bases, with 18 bases left between them. Here the CDR3 reads CASSLSAGSGGEQFF. The CDR3 DNA sequence: TGCGCCAGCAGCTTGTCGGCGGGCTCCGGAGGGGAGCAGTTCTTC.

The V and J genes are TRBV4-3 and TRBJ1-1; unclear D gene. Germline CDR1 is LGHNA and CDR2 is YSLEER. The CDR3 contains 17 residues. V lost 0 bases and J lost 3, with 17 bases in between. CDR3 amino acids: CASSQEVPSTVDTEAFF. The CDR3 bases are TGCGCCAGCAGCCAAGAGGTCCCTTCTACGGTGGACACTGAAGCTTTCTTT.

The V gene is TRBV10-1, the J gene TRBJ1-1, with no clear D. Trimming removed 5 bases at V and 3 bases at J, with 7 bases between. The CDR3 runs 12 residues. Germline V lookup: CDR1 WNHNN, CDR2 SYGVQD (reference sequence). In DNA, the CDR3 is TGCGCCAGCAGTAGGGATGACACTGAAGCTTTCTTT. It codes for CASSRDDTEAFF.

This chain connects TRBV30 to TRBJ1-1; D gene unclear. Germline CDR1 and CDR2: GTSNPN and SVGIG (reference sequence). The CDR3 has 15 residues. V was clipped by 3 bases and J by 6 bases, with 20 bases between them. CDR3 loop: CAWRKGPSPDAEAFF. The DNA of the CDR3 is TGTGCCTGGAGAAAAGGCCCCTCCCCCGACGCTGAAGCTTTCTTT.

The DNA for the CDR3 is TGTGCCAGCAGTCCCCTTATGGGGCGAGAAAAACTGTTTTTT. It translates to CASSPLMGREKLFF. This rearrangement joins TRBV6-5 to TRBJ1-4, with TRBD1 as a possible D gene (5 bases). V was pared by 5 bases and J by 8 bases, with 15 bases between. This CDR3 comprises 14 residues. The germline CDR1 and CDR2 sequences are MNHEY and SVGAGI.

The chain combines TRBV6-5 with TRBJ1-1; weak D call: TRBD1 (6 bases). The CDR3 is 15 amino acids. Germline V CDR1 and CDR2: MNHEY, SVGAGI. Between the trimmed V and J ends, which lost 7 bases and 5 bases, there was a span of 20 bases. CDR3 residues: CASNAQGEGKTEAFF. Written as DNA, the CDR3 is TGTGCCAGCAACGCACAGGGTGAGGGTAAAACTGAAGCTTTCTTT.

The V gene is TRBV6-1, the J gene TRBJ2-7; TRBD1 aligns across 8 bases. The germline V gene encodes CDR1 MNHNS and CDR2 SASEGT. V shed 5 bases and J 3 bases; nucleotides not matched to a gene: 6. The CDR3 spans 14 residues. CDR3 sequence reads: CASSRQQGGYEQYF. The DNA for the CDR3 is TGTGCCAGCAGTAGACAACAGGGGGGCTACGAGCAGTACTTC.

The chain uses TRBV9 and TRBJ1-1; unclear D gene. The CDR3 covers 16 residues. Trimming shortened V by 0 bases and J by 3 bases, and 15 bases separated the two germline ends. The germline gives CDR1 SGDLS, CDR2 YYNGEE. CDR3 nucleotides: TGTGCCAGCAGCGTAGCTTTGGAGGGAATAGACACTGAAGCTTTCTTT. Amino acids: CASSVALEGIDTEAFF.

The chain joins TRBV5-1 to TRBJ1-5; the D gene is possibly TRBD1 (6 bases). The germline V and J ends were trimmed by 4 bases and 6 bases, with 14 bases remaining between them. From germline, CDR1 is SGHRS and CDR2 YFSETQ. The CDR3 consists of 14 residues. CDR3 in amino acids: CASSQGEDSQPQHF. The CDR3 region has the DNA TGCGCCAGCAGCCAAGGGGAGGACAGTCAGCCCCAGCATTTT.

The chain is built from TRBV27 and TRBJ2-1; D remains unclear. Germline V gene lookup returns CDR1 MNHEY and CDR2 SMNVEV (reference sequence). V was trimmed by 1 base and J by 6 bases, leaving 7 bases between them. This CDR3 spans 13 amino acids. CDR3 nucleotide sequence: TGTGCCAGCAGTTTATTGATAAGCAATGAGCAGTTCTTC. Its protein is CASSLLISNEQFF.

This chain uses TRBV5-1 with TRBJ2-3, with a weak D call TRBD1 (5 bases). CDR1 SGHRS and CDR2 YFSETQ come from the germline V gene. V was clipped by 3 bases and J by 5 bases, with 16 bases between them. This CDR3 has 15 amino acids. DNA of the CDR3: TGCGCCAGCAGCTCCCAGGGAACGCACGGAGATACGCAGTATTTT. As protein: CASSSQGTHGDTQYF. Using reference TRBV5-1 and TRBJ2-3 for the parts outside the CDR3, the full variable domain is KAGVTQTPRYLIKTRGQQVTLSCSPISGHRSVSWYQQTPGQGLQFLFEYFSETQRNKGNFPGRFSGRQFSNSRSEMNVSTLELGDSALYLCASSSQGTHGDTQYFGPGTRLTVL.

This clone was seen more than once but under ten times. This chain uses TRBV4-2 with TRBJ2-3, with a possible D match to TRBD2 (7 bases). Between the trimmed V and J ends, which lost 0 bases and 0 bases, there was a span of 13 bases. In germline, CDR1 is LGHNA, CDR2 YNFKEQ. This CDR3 has 17 amino acids. This CDR3 reads CASSQEGRGPSTDTQYF. The CDR3 bases are TGTGCCAGCAGCCAAGAAGGGCGGGGGCCTAGCACAGATACGCAGTATTTT.

This chain joins TRBV5-1 and TRBJ2-3; D might be TRBD1 or TRBD2, each matching 6 bases. The germline CDR1 and CDR2 sequences are SGHRS and YFSETQ. V shed 4 bases and J shed 0 bases, with 15 bases lying between them. The CDR3 loop spans 16 amino acids. The CDR3 protein is CASSRYGGHSTDTQYF. Here the CDR3 DNA reads TGCGCCAGCAGCCGATACGGGGGCCATAGCACAGATACGCAGTATTTT. Complete variable domain (other parts from reference TRBV5-1 and TRBJ2-3): KAGVTQTPRYLIKTRGQQVTLSCSPISGHRSVSWYQQTPGQGLQFLFEYFSETQRNKGNFPGRFSGRQFSNSRSEMNVSTLELGDSALYLCASSRYGGHSTDTQYFGPGTRLTVL.

The V and J genes are TRBV30 and TRBJ2-3, with 11 bases that match TRBD2. The CDR3 consists of 13 residues. The junction had 4 bases not matched to a gene; V was cut back by 6 bases and J by 5 bases. Germline CDR1 is GTSNPN and CDR2 is SVGIG (reference sequence). CDR3 nucleotides: TGTGCCTGCAACCTAGCGGGAGGAGATACGCAGTATTTT. It encodes CACNLAGGDTQYF.

The chain joins TRBV6-1 to TRBJ2-5, with D possibly matching TRBD1 (6 bases). Germline V lookup: CDR1 MNHNS, CDR2 SASEGT. V shed 8 bases and J shed 3 bases, with 13 bases lying between them. CDR3 size: 13 residues. The chain's CDR3 is CASSRDTEETQYF. As DNA, the CDR3 is TGTGCCAGCTCCCGGGACACCGAAGAGACCCAGTACTTC.

The rearrangement links TRBV5-1 to TRBJ2-5, with D possibly matching TRBD1 (5 bases). CDR1 is SGHRS and CDR2 is YFSETQ in the germline V gene. V gave up 0 bases and J gave up 2 bases, with 14 bases separating them. CDR3 length equals 16 residues. Here the CDR3 reads CASSLGTLPLQETQYF. CDR3 DNA sequence: TGCGCCAGCAGCTTGGGGACACTACCCTTGCAAGAGACCCAGTACTTC.

The V call is TRBV6-1, the J call TRBJ1-2, with 8 bases identical to TRBD1. Trimming removed 5 bases from V and 4 bases from J; junction bases left unmatched: 3. The CDR3 runs to 13 residues. The germline gives CDR1 MNHNS, CDR2 SASEGT. CDR3 in amino acids: CASSQDRAYGYTF. The CDR3 DNA reads as TGTGCCAGCAGTCAGGACAGGGCCTATGGCTACACCTTC.

V is TRBV30 and J is TRBJ1-5, with D perhaps matching TRBD1 (6 bases). CDR1 is GTSNPN and CDR2 is SVGIG in the germline V gene (reference sequence). The CDR3 totals 12 residues. The CDR3 here is CAFGTPEGPQHF. CDR3 coding DNA: TGTGCATTCGGGACACCAGAAGGGCCCCAGCATTTT. The full variable domain, completed using reference TRBV30 and TRBJ1-5, is SQTIHQWPATLVQPVGSPLSLECTVEGTSNPNLYWYRQAAGRGLQLLFYSVGIGQISSEVPQNLSASRPQDRQFILSSKKLLLSDSGFYLCAFGTPEGPQHFGDGTRLSIL.

The chain carries TRBV2 and TRBJ2-1; maybe TRBD2 (6 bases). Germline values: CDR1 SNHLY, CDR2 FYNNEI. Trimming left V 11 bases short and J 4 bases short, with 18 bases between. The CDR3 is 14 amino acids. The CDR3 here is CAGGAGVNYNEQFF. The CDR3 nucleotides are TGTGCCGGCGGGGCTGGGGTCAATTACAATGAGCAGTTCTTC. The whole variable domain, filled in from reference TRBV2 and TRBJ2-1, reads EPEVTQTPSHQVTQMGQEVILRCVPISNHLYFYWYRQILGQKVEFLVSFYNNEISEKSEIFDDQFSVERPDGSNFTLKIRSTKLEDSAMYFCAGGAGVNYNEQFFGPGTRLTVL.

This chain joins TRBV5-4 and TRBJ2-3, with 9 positions matching TRBD2. Germline CDR1 reads SGHNT; CDR2 reads YYREEE (reference sequence). With V trimmed by 2 bases and J by 1 base, 8 bases remained unmatched. The length of the CDR3 is 17 residues. The CDR3 reads CASSLGLAGSRTDTQYF. The CDR3 bases are TGTGCCAGCAGCTTAGGCCTAGCGGGATCTCGCACAGATACGCAGTATTTT.

The chain employs TRBV7-9 and TRBJ2-7; TRBD2 matches 7 bases. The trim removed 4 bases at V and 2 bases at J, leaving 5 bases unmatched. Germline-derived CDR1 and CDR2 are SEHNR and FQNEAQ (reference sequence). The CDR3 is 14 amino acids. The DNA for the CDR3 is TGTGCCAGCAGCTCTACAGCGGGAACCTACGAGCAGTACTTC. This codes for CASSSTAGTYEQYF.

The rearrangement links TRBV30 to TRBJ2-7; D remains unclear. With 5 bases removed from V and 0 bases from J, the gap between germline ends came to 8 bases. This CDR3 has 12 residues. CDR1 GTSNPN and CDR2 SVGIG come from the germline V gene (reference sequence). This CDR3 reads CAWGRSSYEQYF. The CDR3 coding sequence is TGTGCCTGGGGAAGGAGCTCCTACGAGCAGTACTTC.

The chain employs TRBV6-1 and TRBJ2-1; D gene unclear. Germline CDR1 and CDR2: MNHNS and SASEGT. Trimming pared 1 base from V and 6 bases from J, leaving 13 bases between. This CDR3 is 15 amino acids long. CDR3 DNA sequence: TGTGCCAGCAGTGAAGTGGCCGATCGCCGCAATGAGCAGTTCTTC. The encoded protein is CASSEVADRRNEQFF.

The chain combines TRBV6-5 with TRBJ1-2; tentatively, D is TRBD1 (5 bases). V shed 3 bases and J shed 2 bases, with 13 bases lying between them. Germline V gives CDR1 MNHEY, CDR2 SVGAGI. This CDR3 spans 15 amino acids. CDR3 nucleotide sequence: TGTGCCAGCAGTTATGCCCCGGGGCAGAACTATGGCTACACCTTC. The encoded protein is CASSYAPGQNYGYTF.

The CDR3 nucleotides are TGTGCCTGGAGCCCAACCCGACAGGGCACCTATGGCTACACCTTC. Translating it yields CAWSPTRQGTYGYTF. The chain links TRBV30 to TRBJ1-2; the match to TRBD1 covers 7 bases. Germline CDR1 and CDR2: GTSNPN and SVGIG (reference sequence). This CDR3 has 15 amino acids. The ends lost 3 bases at V and 4 bases at J; junction bases unmatched: 11.

The chain employs TRBV6-6 and TRBJ1-2; the D gene is possibly TRBD1 (5 bases). This CDR3 has 14 residues. Trimming removed 6 bases from V and 8 bases from J, with 19 bases in between. Germline CDR1 and CDR2: MNHNY and SVGAGI (reference sequence). The chain's CDR3 is CASSMDGHLWGYTF. Written as DNA, the CDR3 is TGTGCCAGCAGCATGGACGGACACCTATGGGGCTACACCTTC.

The chain joins TRBV6-6 to TRBJ1-5; possible D gene TRBD1, 6 bases. Germline CDR1 reads MNHNY; CDR2 reads SVGAGI (reference sequence). Trimming stripped 6 bases from V and 0 bases from J, with 12 bases between. CDR3 size: 15 residues. This chain's CDR3 is CASSPSGVSNQPQHF. Written as DNA, the CDR3 is TGTGCCAGCAGCCCCTCAGGGGTTAGCAATCAGCCCCAGCATTTT.

The CDR3 sequence: CASRPGQGASGANVLTF. Here the CDR3 DNA reads TGTGCCAGTAGGCCGGGACAGGGTGCTTCTGGGGCCAACGTCCTGACTTTC. The chain has TRBV19 and TRBJ2-6; 9 nucleotides match TRBD1. Germline CDR1 reads LNHDA; CDR2 reads SQIVND (reference sequence). This CDR3 comprises 17 residues. With 6 bases clipped from V and 1 base from J, the junction kept 7 bases outside the gene matches.